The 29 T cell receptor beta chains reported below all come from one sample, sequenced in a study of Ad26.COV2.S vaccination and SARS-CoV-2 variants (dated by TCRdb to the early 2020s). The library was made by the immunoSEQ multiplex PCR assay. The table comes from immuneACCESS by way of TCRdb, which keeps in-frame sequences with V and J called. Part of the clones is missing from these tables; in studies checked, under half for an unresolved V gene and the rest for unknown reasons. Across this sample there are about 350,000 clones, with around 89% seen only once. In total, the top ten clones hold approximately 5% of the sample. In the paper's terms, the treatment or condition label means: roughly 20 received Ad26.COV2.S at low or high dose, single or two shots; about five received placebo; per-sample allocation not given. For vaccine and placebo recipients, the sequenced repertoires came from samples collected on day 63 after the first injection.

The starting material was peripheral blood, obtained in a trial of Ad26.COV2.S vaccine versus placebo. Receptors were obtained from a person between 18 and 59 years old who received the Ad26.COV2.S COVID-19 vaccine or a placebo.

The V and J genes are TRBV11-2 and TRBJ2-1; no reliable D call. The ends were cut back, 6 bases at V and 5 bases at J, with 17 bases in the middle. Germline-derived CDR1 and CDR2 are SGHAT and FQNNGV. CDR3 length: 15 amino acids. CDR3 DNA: TGTGCCAGCAGTTACTCGGTCGTCCGACACAATGAGCAGTTCTTC. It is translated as CASSYSVVRHNEQFF.

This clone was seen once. The DNA for the CDR3 is TGTGCCAGCAGCTTGGTCCTCGACAGGAGCTCCTACAATGAGCAGTTCTTC. It encodes CASSLVLDRSSYNEQFF. The chain joins TRBV5-8 to TRBJ2-1; D is possibly TRBD1 (6 bases). This CDR3 is 17 amino acids long. Germline V lookup: CDR1 SGHTS, CDR2 YDEGEE. Trimming removed 0 bases from V and 0 bases from J, with 13 bases in between. Full variable domain (outside the CDR3, taken from reference TRBV5-8 and TRBJ2-1): EAGVTQSPTHLIKTRGQQATLRCSPISGHTSVYWYQQALGLGLQFLLWYDEGEERNRGNFPPRFSGRQFPNYSSELNVNALELEDSALYLCASSLVLDRSSYNEQFFGPGTRLTVL.

This CDR3 reads CASSLSGTGAREQYF. As DNA, the CDR3 is TGTGCCAGCAGTTTATCTGGGACAGGGGCTCGCGAGCAGTACTTC. The chain uses TRBV28 and TRBJ2-7; 10 bases align to TRBD1. The CDR3 contains 15 residues. After removal of 1 base from V and 6 bases from J, the junction contained 6 bases not matched to a gene. Germline lookup yields CDR1 MDHEN and CDR2 SYDVKM.

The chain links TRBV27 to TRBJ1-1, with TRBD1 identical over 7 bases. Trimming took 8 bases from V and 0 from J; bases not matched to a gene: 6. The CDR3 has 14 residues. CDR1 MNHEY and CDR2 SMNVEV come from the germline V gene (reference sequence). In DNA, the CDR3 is TGTGCCAGCCGGGACAGTGTTATGAACACTGAAGCTTTCTTT. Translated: CASRDSVMNTEAFF.

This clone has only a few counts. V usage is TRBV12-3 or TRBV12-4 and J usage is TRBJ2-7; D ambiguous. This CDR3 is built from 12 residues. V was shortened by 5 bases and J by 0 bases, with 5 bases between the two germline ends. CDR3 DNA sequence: TGTGCCAGCAGTCCGAGCTCCTACGAGCAGTACTTC. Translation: CASSPSSYEQYF.

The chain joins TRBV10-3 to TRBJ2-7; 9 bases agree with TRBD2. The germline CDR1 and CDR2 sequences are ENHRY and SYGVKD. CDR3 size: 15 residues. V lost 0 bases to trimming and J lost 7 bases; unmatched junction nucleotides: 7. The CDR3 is CAISESSSGKSEQYF. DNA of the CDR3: TGTGCCATCAGTGAGTCGTCTAGCGGGAAATCGGAGCAGTACTTC.

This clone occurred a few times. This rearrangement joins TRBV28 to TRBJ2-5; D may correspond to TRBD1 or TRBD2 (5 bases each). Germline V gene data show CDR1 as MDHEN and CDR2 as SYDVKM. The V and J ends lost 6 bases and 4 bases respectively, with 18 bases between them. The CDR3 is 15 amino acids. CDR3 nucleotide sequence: TGTGCCAGCAGGGAGCCGGGACGTGGAAGAGAGACCCAGTACTTC. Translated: CASREPGRGRETQYF.

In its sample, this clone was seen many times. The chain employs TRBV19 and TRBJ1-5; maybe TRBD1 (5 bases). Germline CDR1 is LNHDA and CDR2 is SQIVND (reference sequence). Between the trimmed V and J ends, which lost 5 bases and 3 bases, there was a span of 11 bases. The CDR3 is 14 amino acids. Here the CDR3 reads CASSVWGTNQPQHF. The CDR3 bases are TGTGCCAGTAGTGTATGGGGGACCAATCAGCCCCAGCATTTT.

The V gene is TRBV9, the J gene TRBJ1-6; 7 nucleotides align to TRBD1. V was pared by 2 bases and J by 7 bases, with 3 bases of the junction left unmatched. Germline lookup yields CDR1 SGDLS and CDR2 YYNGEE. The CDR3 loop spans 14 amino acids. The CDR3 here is CASSVDRVNSPLHF. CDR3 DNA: TGTGCCAGCAGCGTTGACAGGGTGAATTCACCCCTCCACTTT. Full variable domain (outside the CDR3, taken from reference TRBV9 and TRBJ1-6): DSGVTQTPKHLITATGQRVTLRCSPRSGDLSVYWYQQSLDQGLQFLIQYYNGEERAKGNILERFSAQQFPDLHSELNLSSLELGDSALYFCASSVDRVNSPLHFGNGTRLTVT.

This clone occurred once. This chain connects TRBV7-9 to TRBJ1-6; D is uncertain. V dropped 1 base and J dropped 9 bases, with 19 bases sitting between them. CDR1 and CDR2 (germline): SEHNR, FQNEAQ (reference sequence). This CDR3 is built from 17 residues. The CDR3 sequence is CASSLDPWGGMGSPLHF. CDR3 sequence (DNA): TGTGCCAGCAGCTTAGATCCGTGGGGAGGTATGGGTTCACCCCTCCACTTT.

Here the CDR3 DNA reads TGTGCCAGCAGTTTAGTCCAGGGCTCTCAGCCCCAGCATTTT. Translated, it gives CASSLVQGSQPQHF. V gene TRBV27 combines with J gene TRBJ1-5, with D possibly TRBD1 on 5 matching bases. The length of the CDR3 is 14 residues. The V end was cut by 2 bases, the J end by 6 bases, with 11 bases between. Germline V gene data show CDR1 as MNHEY and CDR2 as SMNVEV (reference sequence).

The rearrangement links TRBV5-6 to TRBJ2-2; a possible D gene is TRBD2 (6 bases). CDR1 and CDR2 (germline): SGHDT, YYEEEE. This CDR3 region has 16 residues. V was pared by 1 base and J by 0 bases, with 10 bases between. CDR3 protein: CASSLLGDSNTGELFF. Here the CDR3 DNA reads TGTGCCAGCAGCTTGTTGGGGGACTCGAACACCGGGGAGCTGTTTTTT.

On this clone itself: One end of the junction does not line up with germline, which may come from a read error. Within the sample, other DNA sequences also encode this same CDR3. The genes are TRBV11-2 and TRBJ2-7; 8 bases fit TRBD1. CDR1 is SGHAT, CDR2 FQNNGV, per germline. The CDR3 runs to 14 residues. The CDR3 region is CASSLDRGSYEQYF. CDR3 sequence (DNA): TGTGCCAGCAGCCTAGACAGGGGCTCCTACGAGCAGTACTTC.

The CDR3 loop is CASSTQTGVGNSPLHF. The CDR3 DNA is TGTGCCAGCAGTACCCAAACAGGGGTGGGTAATTCACCCCTCCACTTT. The rearrangement uses TRBV27 and TRBJ1-6, with 7 bases matching TRBD1. CDR1 and CDR2 (germline): MNHEY, SMNVEV (reference sequence). V lost 5 bases to trimming and J lost 6 bases; unmatched junction nucleotides: 10. The CDR3 is 16 residues long.

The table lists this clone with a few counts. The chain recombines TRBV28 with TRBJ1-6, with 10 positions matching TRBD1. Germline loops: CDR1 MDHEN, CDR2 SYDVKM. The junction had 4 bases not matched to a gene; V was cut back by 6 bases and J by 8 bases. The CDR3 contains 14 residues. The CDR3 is CASRRTGGYSPLHF. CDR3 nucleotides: TGTGCCAGCAGGCGGACAGGGGGTTATTCACCCCTCCACTTT.

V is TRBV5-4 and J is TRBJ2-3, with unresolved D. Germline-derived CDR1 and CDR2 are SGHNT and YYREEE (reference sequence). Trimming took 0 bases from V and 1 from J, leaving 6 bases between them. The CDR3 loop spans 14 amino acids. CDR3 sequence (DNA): TGTGCCAGCAGCTTGGACAAGGGCACAGATACGCAGTATTTT. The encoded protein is CASSLDKGTDTQYF.

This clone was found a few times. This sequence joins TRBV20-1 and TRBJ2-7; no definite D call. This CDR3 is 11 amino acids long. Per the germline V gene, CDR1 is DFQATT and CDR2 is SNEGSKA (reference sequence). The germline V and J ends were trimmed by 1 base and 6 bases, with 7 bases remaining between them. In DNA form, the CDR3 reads TGCAGTGCTAGAGTTGGGGTCGAGCAGTACTTC. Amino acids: CSARVGVEQYF.

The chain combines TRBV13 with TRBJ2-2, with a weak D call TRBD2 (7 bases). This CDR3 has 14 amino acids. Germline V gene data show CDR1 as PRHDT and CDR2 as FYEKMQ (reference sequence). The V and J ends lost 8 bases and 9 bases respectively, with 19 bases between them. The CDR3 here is CASSMGGALRELFF. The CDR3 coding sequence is TGTGCCAGCTCGATGGGGGGGGCCCTCCGGGAGCTGTTTTTT.

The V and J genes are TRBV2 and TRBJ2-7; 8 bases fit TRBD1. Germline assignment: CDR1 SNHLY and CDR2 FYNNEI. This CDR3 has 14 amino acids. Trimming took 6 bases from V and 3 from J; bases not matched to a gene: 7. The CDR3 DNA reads TGTGCCAGCAGGCCGGACAGGGCGGGCTACGAGCAGTACTTC. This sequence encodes CASRPDRAGYEQYF.

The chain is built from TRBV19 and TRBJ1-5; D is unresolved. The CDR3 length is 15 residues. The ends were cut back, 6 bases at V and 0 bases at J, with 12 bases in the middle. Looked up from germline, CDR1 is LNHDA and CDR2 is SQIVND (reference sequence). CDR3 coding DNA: TGTGCCAGTAGAGACGGCCGATATAGCAATCAGCCCCAGCATTTT. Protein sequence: CASRDGRYSNQPQHF.

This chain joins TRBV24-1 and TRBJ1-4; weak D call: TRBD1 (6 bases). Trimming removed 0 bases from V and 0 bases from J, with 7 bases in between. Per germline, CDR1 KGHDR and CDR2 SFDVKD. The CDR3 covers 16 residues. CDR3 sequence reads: CATSDLRGATNEKLFF. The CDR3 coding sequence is TGTGCCACCAGTGATTTGAGGGGGGCAACTAATGAAAAACTGTTTTTT.

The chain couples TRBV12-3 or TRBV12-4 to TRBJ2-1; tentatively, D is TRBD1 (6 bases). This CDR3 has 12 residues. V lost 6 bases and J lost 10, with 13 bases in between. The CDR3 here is CASSRTGIEQFF. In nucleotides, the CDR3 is TGTGCCAGCAGCCGAACAGGGATCGAGCAGTTCTTC.

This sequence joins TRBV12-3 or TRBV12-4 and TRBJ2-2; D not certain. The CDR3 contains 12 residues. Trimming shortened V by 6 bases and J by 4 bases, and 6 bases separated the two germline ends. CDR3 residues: CASSPVTGELFF. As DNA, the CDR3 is TGTGCCAGCAGCCCAGTCACCGGGGAGCTGTTTTTT.

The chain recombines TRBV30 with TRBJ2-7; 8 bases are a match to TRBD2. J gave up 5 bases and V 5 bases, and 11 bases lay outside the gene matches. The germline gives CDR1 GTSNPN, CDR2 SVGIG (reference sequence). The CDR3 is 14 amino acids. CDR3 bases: TGTGCCTGGTCGGGAGGGTACGGTCTAGACGAGCAGTACTTC. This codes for CAWSGGYGLDEQYF.

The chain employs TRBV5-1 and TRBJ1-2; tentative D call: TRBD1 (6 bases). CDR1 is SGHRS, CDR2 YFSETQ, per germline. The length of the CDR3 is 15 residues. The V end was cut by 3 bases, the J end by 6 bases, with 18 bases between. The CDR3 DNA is TGCGCCAGCAGCTCTGACACAGGGATCGCACATGGCTACACCTTC. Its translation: CASSSDTGIAHGYTF.

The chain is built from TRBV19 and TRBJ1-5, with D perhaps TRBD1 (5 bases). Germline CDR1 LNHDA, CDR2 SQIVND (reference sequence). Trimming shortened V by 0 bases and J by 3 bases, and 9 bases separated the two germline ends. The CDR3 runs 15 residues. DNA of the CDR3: TGTGCCAGTAGTATAGAGGGCAGGGCCAATCAGCCCCAGCATTTT. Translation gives CASSIEGRANQPQHF.

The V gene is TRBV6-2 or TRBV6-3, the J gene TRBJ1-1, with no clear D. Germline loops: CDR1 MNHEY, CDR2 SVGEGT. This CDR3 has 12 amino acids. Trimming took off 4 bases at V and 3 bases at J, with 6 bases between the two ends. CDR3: CASSFPDTEAFF. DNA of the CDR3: TGTGCCAGCAGTTTTCCGGACACTGAAGCTTTCTTT.

The CDR3 loop reads CASRGTAGNTIYF. CDR3 sequence (DNA): TGTGCCAGCAGAGGGACCGCGGGAAACACCATATATTTT. The chain is built from TRBV12-3 or TRBV12-4 and TRBJ1-3, with D possibly being TRBD1 (5 bases). This CDR3 is 13 amino acids long. V gave up 6 bases and J gave up 4 bases, with 10 bases separating them.

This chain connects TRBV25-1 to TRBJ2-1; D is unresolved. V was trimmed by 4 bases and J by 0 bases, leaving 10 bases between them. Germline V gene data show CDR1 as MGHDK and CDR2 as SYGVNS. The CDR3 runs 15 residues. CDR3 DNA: TGTGCCAGCAGTGGAACTTCCAGCTCCTACAATGAGCAGTTCTTC. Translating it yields CASSGTSSSYNEQFF.